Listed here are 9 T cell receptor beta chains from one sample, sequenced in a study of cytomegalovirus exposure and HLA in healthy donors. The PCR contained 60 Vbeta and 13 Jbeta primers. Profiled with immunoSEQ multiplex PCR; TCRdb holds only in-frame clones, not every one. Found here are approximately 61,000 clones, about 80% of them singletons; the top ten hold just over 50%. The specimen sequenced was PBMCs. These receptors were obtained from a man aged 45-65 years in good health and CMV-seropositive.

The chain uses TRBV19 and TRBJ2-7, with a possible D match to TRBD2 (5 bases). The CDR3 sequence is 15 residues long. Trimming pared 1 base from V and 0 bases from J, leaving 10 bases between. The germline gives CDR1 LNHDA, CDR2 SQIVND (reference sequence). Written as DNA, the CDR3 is TGTGCCAGTAGTATAGGCGGGCCGAGCTCCTACGAGCAGTACTTC. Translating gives CASSIGGPSSYEQYF.

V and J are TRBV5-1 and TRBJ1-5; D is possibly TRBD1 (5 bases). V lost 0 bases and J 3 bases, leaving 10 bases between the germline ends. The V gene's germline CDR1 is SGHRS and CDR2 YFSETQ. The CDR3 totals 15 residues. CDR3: CASSLDGGDNQPQHF. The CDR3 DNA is TGCGCCAGCAGCTTGGACGGGGGGGACAATCAGCCCCAGCATTTT.

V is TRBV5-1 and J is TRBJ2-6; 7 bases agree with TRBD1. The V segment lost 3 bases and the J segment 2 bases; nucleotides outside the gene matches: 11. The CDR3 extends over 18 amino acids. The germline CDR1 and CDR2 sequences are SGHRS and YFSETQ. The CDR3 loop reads CASSSGQSLGAGANVLTF. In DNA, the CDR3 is TGCGCCAGCAGCTCGGGACAGTCTTTGGGAGCTGGGGCCAACGTCCTGACTTTC. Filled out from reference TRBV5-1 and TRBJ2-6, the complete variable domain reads KAGVTQTPRYLIKTRGQQVTLSCSPISGHRSVSWYQQTPGQGLQFLFEYFSETQRNKGNFPGRFSGRQFSNSRSEMNVSTLELGDSALYLCASSSGQSLGAGANVLTFGAGSRLTVL.

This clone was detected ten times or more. In DNA form, the CDR3 reads TGCGCCAGCAGCGCACTCAATTCACCCCTCCACTTT. Protein sequence: CASSALNSPLHF. The V gene is TRBV5-1, the J gene TRBJ1-6, with D unresolved. Looked up from germline, CDR1 is SGHRS and CDR2 is YFSETQ. The CDR3 covers 12 residues. V gave up 4 bases and J gave up 7 bases, with 6 bases separating them. The full variable domain, completed using reference TRBV5-1 and TRBJ1-6, is KAGVTQTPRYLIKTRGQQVTLSCSPISGHRSVSWYQQTPGQGLQFLFEYFSETQRNKGNFPGRFSGRQFSNSRSEMNVSTLELGDSALYLCASSALNSPLHFGNGTRLTVT.

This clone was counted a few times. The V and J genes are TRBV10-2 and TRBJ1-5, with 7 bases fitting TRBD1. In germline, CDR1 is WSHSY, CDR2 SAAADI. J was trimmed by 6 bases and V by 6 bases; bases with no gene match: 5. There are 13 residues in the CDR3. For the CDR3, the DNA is TGCGCCAGCAGAGGGGGCGTGGGTCAGCCCCAGCATTTT. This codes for CASRGGVGQPQHF.

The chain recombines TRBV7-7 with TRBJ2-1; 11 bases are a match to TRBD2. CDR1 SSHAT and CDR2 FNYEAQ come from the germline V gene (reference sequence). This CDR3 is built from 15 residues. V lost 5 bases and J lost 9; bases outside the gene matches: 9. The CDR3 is CASSPIAGGLGEQFF. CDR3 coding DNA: TGTGCCAGCAGCCCAATAGCGGGAGGGCTGGGTGAGCAGTTCTTC.

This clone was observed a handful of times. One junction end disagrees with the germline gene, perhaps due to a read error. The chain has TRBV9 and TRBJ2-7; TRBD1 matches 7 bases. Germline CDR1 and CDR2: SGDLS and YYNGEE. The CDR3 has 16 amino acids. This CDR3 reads CASSANRTGEPYEQDF. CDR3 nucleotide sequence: TGTGCCAGCAGCGCGAATCGAACAGGGGAGCCCTACGAGCAGGACTTC.

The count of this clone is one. This CDR3 reads CASSQGLAGAGGEQFF. The CDR3 coding sequence is TGTGCCAGCAGCCAGGGACTAGCGGGCGCGGGGGGTGAGCAGTTCTTC. The V and J genes are TRBV7-2 and TRBJ2-1; 12 bases line up with TRBD2. CDR1 is SGHTA, CDR2 FQGNSA, per germline. J gave up 9 bases and V 5 bases, and 11 bases lay outside the gene matches. The CDR3 is made up of 16 amino acids.

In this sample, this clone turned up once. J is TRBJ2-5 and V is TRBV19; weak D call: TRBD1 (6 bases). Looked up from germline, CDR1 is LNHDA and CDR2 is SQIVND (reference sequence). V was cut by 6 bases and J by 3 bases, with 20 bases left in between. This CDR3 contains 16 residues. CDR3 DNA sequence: TGTGCCAGTAGACCCCTCCGGGACACTGGAGAAGAGACCCAGTACTTC. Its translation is CASRPLRDTGEETQYF.